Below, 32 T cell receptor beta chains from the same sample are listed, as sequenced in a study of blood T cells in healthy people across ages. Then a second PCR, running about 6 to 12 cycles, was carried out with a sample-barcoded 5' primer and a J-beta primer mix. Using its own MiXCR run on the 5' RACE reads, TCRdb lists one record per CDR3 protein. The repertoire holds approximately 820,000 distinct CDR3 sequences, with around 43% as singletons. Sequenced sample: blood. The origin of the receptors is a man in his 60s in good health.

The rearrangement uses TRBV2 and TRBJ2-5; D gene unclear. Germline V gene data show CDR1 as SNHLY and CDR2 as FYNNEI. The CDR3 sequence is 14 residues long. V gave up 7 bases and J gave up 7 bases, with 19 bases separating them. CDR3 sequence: CASTEVSPWGTQYF. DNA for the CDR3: TGTGCCAGCACCGAAGTATCACCCTGGGGGACCCAGTACTTC.

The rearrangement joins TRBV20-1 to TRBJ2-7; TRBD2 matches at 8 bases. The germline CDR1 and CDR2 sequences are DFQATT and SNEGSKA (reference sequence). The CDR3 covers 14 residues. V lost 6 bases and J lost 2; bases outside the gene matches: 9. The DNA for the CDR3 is TGCAGTGCCCCGCGGGGACTAGGAACCTACGAGCAGTACTTC. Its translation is CSAPRGLGTYEQYF.

The CDR3 loop reads CASSYEAGPNEKLFF. In DNA form, the CDR3 reads TGTGCCAGCAGTTACGAGGCAGGACCGAATGAAAAACTGTTTTTT. This sequence joins TRBV6-2 or TRBV6-3 and TRBJ1-4; D is ambiguous. The CDR3 sequence is 15 residues long. The V gene's germline CDR1 is MNHEY and CDR2 SVGEGT. The germline V and J ends were trimmed by 2 bases and 5 bases, with 12 bases remaining between them.

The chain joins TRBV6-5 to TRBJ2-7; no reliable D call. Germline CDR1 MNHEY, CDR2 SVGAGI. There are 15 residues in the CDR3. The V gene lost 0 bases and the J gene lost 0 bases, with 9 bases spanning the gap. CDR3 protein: CASSYSQDLSYEQYF. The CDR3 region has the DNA TGTGCCAGCAGTTACTCCCAGGACCTCTCCTACGAGCAGTACTTC.

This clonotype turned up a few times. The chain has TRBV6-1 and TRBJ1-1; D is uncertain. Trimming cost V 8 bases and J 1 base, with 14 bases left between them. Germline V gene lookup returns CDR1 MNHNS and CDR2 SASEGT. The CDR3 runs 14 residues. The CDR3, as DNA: TGTGCCAGCCGACGTGGAGGCGAGAACACTGAAGCTTTCTTT. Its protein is CASRRGGENTEAFF.

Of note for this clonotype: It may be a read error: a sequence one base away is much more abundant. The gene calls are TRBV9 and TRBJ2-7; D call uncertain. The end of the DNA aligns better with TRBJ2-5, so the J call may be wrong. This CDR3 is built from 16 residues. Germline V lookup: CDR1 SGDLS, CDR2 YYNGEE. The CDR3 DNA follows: TGTGCCTGCGTTCCCGCTAGGCAGAAGAGCTTAGAGACCCAGTACTTC. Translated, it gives CACVPARQKSLETQYF.

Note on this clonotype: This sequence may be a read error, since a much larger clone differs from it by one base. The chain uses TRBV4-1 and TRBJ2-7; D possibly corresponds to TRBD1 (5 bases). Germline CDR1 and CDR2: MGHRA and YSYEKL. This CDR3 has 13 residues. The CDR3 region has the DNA TGCGCCAGCAACCAAGCTCAGGGCTACGAGCAGTACTTC. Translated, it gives CASNQAQGYEQYF.

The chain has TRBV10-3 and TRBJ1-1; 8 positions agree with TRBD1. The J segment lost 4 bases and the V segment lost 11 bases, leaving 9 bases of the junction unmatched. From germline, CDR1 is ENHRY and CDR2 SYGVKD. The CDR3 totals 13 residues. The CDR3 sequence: CAGRRQGSTEAFF. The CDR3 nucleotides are TGTGCCGGGCGGAGACAGGGGAGCACTGAAGCTTTCTTT.

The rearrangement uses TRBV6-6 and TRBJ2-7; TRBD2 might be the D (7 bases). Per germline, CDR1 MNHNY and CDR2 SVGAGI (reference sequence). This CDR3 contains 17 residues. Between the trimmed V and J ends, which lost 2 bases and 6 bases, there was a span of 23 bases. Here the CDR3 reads CASSYPTGRGRRGEQYF. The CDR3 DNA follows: TGTGCCAGCAGTTACCCCACAGGGCGGGGGAGACGAGGCGAGCAGTACTTC.

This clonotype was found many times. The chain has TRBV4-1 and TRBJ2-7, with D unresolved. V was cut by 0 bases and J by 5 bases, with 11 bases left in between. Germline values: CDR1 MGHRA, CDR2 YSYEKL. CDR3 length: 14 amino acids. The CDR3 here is CASSQEPNWNEQYF. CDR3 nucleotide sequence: TGCGCCAGCAGCCAAGAACCTAACTGGAACGAGCAGTACTTC.

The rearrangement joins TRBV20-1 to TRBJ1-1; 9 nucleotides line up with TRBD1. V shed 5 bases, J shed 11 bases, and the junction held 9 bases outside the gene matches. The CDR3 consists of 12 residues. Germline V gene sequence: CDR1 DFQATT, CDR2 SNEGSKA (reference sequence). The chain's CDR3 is CSADRGAGDAFF. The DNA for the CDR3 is TGCAGTGCTGACAGGGGGGCTGGCGACGCTTTCTTT.

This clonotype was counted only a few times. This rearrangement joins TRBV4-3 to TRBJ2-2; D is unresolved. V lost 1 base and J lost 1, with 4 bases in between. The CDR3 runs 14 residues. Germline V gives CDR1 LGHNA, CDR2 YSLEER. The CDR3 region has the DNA TGCGCCAGCAGCCAAGTGATGAACACCGGGGAGCTGTTTTTT. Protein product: CASSQVMNTGELFF.

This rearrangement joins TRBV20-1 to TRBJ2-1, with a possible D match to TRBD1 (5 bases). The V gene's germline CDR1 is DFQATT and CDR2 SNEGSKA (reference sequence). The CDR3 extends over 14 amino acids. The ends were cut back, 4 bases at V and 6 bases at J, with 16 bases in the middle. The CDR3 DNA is TGCAGTGCTATCGACAGAATCTGGGGCAATGAGCAGTTCTTC. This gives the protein CSAIDRIWGNEQFF.

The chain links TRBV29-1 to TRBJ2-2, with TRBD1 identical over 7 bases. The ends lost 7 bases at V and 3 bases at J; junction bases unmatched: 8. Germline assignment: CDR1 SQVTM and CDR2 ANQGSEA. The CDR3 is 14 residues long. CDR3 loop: CSAKTGLDTGELFF. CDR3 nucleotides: TGCAGCGCTAAGACAGGGTTGGACACCGGGGAGCTGTTTTTT.

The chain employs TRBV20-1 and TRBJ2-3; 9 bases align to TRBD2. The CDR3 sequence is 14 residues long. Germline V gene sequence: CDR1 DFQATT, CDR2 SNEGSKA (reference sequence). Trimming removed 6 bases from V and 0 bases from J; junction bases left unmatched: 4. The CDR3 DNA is TGCAGTGCCGGCGGGGGGGGAAGCACAGATACGCAGTATTTT. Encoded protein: CSAGGGGSTDTQYF.

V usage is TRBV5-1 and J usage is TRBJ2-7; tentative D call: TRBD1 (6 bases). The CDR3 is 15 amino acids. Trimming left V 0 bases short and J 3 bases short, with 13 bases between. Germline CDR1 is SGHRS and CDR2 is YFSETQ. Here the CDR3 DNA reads TGCGCCAGCAGCTTGGTCCCGGGACACCGCTACGAGCAGTACTTC. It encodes CASSLVPGHRYEQYF.

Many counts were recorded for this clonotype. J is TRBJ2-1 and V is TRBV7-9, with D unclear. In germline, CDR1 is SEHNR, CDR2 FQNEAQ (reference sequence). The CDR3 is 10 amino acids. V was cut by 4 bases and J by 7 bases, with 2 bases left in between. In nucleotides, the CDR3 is TGTGCCAGCAGCTGGAATGAGCAGTTCTTC. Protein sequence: CASSWNEQFF.

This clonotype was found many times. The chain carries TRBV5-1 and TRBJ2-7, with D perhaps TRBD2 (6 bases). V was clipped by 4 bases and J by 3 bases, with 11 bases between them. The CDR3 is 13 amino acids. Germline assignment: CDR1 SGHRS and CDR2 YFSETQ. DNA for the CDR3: TGCGCCAGCAGCCGGGAGCGGAACTACGAGCAGTACTTC. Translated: CASSRERNYEQYF.

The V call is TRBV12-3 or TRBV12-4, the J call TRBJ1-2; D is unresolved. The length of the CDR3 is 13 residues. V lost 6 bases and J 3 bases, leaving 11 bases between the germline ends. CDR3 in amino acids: CASRENSYYGYTF. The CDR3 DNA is TGTGCCAGCAGAGAGAACAGTTACTATGGCTACACCTTC.

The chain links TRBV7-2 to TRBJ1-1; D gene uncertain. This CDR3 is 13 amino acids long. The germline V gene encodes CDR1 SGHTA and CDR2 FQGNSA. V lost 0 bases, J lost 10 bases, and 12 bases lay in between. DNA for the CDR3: TGTGCCAGCAGCTTAGCGGGTGCAGGAAGAGCTTTCTTT. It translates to CASSLAGAGRAFF. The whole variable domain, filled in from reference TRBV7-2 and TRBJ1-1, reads GAGVSQSPSNKVTEKGKDVELRCDPISGHTALYWYRQSLGQGLEFLIYFQGNSAPDKSGLPSDRFSAERTGGSVSTLTIQRTQQEDSAVYLCASSLAGAGRAFFGQGTRLTVV.

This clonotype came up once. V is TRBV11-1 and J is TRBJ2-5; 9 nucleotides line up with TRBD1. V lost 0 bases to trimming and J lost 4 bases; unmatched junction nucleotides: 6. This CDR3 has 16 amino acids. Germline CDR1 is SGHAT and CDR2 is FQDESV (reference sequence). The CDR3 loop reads CASSLALGQGSETQYF. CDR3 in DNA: TGTGCCAGCAGCTTAGCGCTTGGACAGGGGTCAGAGACCCAGTACTTC.

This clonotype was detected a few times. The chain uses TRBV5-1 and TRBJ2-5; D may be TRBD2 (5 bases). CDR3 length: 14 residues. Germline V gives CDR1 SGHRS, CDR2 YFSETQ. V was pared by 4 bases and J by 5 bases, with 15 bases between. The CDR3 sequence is CASSPRADSETQYF. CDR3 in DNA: TGCGCCAGCAGCCCGCGGGCGGATAGTGAGACCCAGTACTTC.

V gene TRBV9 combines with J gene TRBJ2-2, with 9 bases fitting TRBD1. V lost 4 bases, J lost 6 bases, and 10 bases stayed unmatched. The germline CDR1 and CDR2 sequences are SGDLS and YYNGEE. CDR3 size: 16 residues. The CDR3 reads CASSTGTGIASGELFF. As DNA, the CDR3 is TGTGCCAGCAGCACCGGGACAGGGATCGCGTCCGGGGAGCTGTTTTTT.

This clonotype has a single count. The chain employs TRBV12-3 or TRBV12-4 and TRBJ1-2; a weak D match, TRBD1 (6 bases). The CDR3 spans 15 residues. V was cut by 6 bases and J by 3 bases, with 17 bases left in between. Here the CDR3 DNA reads TGTGCCAGCAGAGCCAGGGGAACCAGGGACTATGGCTACACCTTC. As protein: CASRARGTRDYGYTF.

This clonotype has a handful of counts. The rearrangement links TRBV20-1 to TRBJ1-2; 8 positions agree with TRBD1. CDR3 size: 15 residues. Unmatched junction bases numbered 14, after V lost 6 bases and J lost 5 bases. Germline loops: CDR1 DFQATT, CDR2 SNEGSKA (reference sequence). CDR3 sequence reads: CSARRGGQGGYGYTF. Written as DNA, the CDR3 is TGCAGTGCCCGGCGCGGCGGACAGGGAGGATATGGCTACACCTTC.

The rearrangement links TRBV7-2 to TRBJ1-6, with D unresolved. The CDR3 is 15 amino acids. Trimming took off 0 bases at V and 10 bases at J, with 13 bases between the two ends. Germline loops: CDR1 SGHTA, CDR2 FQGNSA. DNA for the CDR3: TGTGCCAGCAGCTTAGCTGTCCGGAGCGTCTCACCCCTCCACTTT. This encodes CASSLAVRSVSPLHF.

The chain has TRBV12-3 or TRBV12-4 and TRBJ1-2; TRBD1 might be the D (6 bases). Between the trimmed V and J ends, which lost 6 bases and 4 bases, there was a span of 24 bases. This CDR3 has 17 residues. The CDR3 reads CASSPLLGAGEIYGYTF. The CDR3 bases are TGTGCCAGCAGCCCTCTTCTGGGGGCAGGGGAAATCTATGGCTACACCTTC.

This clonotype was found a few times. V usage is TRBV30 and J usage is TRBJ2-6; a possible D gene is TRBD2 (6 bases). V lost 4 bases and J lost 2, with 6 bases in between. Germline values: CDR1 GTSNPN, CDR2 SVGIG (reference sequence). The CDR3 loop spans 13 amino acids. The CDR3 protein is CAWTGAGANVLTF. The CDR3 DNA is TGTGCCTGGACGGGGGCTGGGGCCAACGTCCTGACTTTC.

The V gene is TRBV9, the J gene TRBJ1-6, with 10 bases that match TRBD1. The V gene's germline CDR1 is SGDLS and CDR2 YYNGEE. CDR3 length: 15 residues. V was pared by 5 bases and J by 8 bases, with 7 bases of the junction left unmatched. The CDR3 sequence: CASSQMTGGHSPLHF. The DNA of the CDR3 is TGTGCCAGCAGTCAAATGACAGGGGGCCATTCACCCCTCCACTTT.

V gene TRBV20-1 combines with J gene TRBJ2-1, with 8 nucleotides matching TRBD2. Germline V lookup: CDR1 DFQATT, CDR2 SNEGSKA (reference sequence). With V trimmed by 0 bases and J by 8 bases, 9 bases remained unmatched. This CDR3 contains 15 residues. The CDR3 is CSAREVSGAGDEQFF. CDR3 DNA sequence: TGCAGTGCTAGAGAGGTTAGCGGGGCGGGGGATGAGCAGTTCTTC.

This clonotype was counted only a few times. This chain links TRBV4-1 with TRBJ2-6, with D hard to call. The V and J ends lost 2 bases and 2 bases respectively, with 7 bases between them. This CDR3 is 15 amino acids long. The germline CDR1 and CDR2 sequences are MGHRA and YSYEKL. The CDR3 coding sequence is TGCGCCAGCAGCCAACAATACCCTGGGGCCAACGTCCTGACTTTC. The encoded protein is CASSQQYPGANVLTF.

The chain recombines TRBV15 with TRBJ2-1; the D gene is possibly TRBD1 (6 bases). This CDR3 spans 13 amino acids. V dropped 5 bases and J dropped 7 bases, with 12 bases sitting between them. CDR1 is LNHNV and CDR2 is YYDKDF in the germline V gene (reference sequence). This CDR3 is CATSGTGFNEQFF. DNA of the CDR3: TGTGCCACCAGCGGCACAGGGTTTAATGAGCAGTTCTTC. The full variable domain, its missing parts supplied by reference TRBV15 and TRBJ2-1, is DAMVIQNPRYQVTQFGKPVTLSCSQTLNHNVMYWYQQKSSQAPKLLFHYYDKDFNNEADTPDNFQSRRPNTSFCFLDIRSPGLGDTAMYLCATSGTGFNEQFFGPGTRLTVL.